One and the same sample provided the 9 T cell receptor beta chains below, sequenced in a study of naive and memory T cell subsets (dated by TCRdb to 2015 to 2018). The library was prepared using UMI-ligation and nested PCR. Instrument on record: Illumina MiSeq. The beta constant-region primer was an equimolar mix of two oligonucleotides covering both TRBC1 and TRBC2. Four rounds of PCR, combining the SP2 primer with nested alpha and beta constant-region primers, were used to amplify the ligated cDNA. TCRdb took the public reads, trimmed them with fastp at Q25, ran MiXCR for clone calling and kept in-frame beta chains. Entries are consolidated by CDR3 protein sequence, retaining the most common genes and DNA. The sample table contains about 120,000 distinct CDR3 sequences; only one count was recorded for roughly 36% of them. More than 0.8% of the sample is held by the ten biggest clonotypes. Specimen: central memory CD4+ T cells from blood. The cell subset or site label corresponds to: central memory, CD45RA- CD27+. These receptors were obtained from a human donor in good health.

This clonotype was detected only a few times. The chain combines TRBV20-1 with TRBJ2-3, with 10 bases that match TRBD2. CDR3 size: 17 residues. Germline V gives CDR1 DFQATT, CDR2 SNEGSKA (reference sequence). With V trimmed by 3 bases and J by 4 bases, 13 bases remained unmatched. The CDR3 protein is CSASGPLAGAGPDTQYF. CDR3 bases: TGCAGTGCTAGTGGTCCCCTAGCGGGAGCGGGCCCAGATACGCAGTATTTT.

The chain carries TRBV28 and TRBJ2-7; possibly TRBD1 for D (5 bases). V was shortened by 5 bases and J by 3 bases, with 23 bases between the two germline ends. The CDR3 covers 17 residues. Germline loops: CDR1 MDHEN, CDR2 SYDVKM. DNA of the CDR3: TGTGCCAGCAGTACTCCCGACGGACCCCAGGGCCTCTACGAGCAGTACTTC. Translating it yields CASSTPDGPQGLYEQYF.

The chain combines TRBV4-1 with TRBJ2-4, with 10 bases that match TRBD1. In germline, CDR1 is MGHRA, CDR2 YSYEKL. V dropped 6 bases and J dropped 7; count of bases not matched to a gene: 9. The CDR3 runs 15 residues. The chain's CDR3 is CASRHETGGVNIQYF. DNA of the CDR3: TGCGCCAGCAGACACGAGACAGGGGGCGTCAACATTCAGTACTTC.

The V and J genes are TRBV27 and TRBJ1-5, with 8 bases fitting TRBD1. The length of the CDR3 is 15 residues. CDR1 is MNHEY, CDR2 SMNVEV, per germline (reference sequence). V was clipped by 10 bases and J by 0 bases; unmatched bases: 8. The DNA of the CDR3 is TGTGCCACGGGGACAGGATGGAATAGCAATCAGCCCCAGCATTTT. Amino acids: CATGTGWNSNQPQHF.

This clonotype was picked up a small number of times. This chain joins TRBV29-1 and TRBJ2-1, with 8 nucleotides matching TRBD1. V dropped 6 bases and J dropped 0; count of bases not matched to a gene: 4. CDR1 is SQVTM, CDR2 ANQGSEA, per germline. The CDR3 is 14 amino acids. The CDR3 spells CSVDDRGSYNEQFF. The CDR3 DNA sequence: TGCAGCGTAGATGACAGGGGCTCCTACAATGAGCAGTTCTTC.

CDR3 residues: CASGTEETQYF. For the CDR3, the DNA is TGCGCCAGCGGAACAGAAGAGACCCAGTACTTC. The V and J genes are TRBV10-2 and TRBJ2-5, with D unclear. This CDR3 contains 11 residues. The V end was cut by 8 bases, the J end by 3 bases, with 7 bases between. Germline-derived CDR1 and CDR2 are WSHSY and SAAADI.

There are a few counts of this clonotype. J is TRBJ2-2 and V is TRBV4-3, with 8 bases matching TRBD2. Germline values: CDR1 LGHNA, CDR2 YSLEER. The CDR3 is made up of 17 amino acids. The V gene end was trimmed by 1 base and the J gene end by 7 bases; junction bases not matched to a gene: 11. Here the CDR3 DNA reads TGCGCCAGCAGCCAAGGTTTTGGCGGGAGGAGGGTCGGGGAGCTGTTTTTT. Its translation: CASSQGFGGRRVGELFF.

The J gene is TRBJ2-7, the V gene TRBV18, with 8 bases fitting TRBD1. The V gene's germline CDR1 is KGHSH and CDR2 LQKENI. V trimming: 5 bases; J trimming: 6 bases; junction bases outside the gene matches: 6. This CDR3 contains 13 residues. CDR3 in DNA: TGTGCCAGCTCAGAGGACAGGGCTCTCGAGCAGTACTTC. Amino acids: CASSEDRALEQYF.

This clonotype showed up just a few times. The chain's CDR3 is CASGPTGEAAYSEQYF. The DNA of the CDR3 is TGTGCCAGCGGCCCCACAGGGGAAGCGGCGTACTCCGAGCAGTACTTC. The chain links TRBV7-2 to TRBJ2-7; TRBD1 matches at 7 bases. Per germline, CDR1 SGHTA and CDR2 FQGNSA. This CDR3 has 16 residues. Trimming at V came to 8 bases and at J to 6 bases, leaving 19 bases not matched to a gene.